The T cell receptor beta chain under discussion was sequenced for a study of ipilimumab plus nivolumab after autologous stem cell transplantation. This CDR3 has 21 amino acids. Repertoires were generated with immunoSEQ multiplex PCR, while TCRdb's copy carries only in-frame clones and drops some. The sample contains approximately 84,000 clones, about 83% of which appear only once. The V and J genes are TRBV1 and TRBJ2-1; whether TRBD2, the table's D call, matches the DNA was not checked. TRBV1 constitutes a pseudogene. This specimen consisted of PBMCs, obtained in a trial of ipilimumab plus nivolumab as post-transplant consolidation. This clonotype was sampled from a male donor with diffuse large B-cell lymphoma. The CDR3 nucleotides are TGCACCAGCAGCCAAGGTCACTCTAGCGGGGGGCAAAAGCGCTCCTACAATGAGCAGTTCTTC. Translation: CTSSQGHSSGGQKRSYNEQFF.